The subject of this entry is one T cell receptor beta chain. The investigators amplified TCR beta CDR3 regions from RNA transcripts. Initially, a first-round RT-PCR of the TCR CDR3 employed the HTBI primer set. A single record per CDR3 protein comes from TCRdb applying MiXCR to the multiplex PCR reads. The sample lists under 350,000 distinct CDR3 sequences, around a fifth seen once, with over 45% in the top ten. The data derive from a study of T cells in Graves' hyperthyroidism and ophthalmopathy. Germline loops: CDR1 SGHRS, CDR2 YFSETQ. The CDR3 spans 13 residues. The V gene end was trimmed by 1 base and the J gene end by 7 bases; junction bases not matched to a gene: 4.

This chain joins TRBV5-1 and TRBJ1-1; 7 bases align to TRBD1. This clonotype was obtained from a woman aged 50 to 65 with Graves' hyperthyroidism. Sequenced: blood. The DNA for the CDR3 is TGCGCCAGCAGCTTGACAGGGGTGGGTGAAGCTTTCTTT. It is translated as CASSLTGVGEAFF.